This T cell receptor beta chain was recovered during a study of T-cell memory formation after mild COVID-19. The CDR3 contains 17 residues. J lost 5 bases, V lost 5 bases, and 14 bases had no gene match. This clonotype turned up a few times. The target antigen is unknown. General study findings and limits: A balance of CD4 and CD8 characterized clones contracting day 15 to 85, whereas later expanders leaned CD4+. Researchers found some responding clones in pre-infection memory, a sign that cross-reactive memory joined.

TCRdb used MiXCR to reprocess the 5' RACE reads, holding one entry per CDR3 protein. The sample lists 550,000 to 700,000 distinct CDR3 sequences, about a sixth occurring once. Sequenced sample: PBMCs or a T cell subset sorted from them (not recorded which). The chain uses TRBV12-3 or TRBV12-4 and TRBJ2-5; 10 nucleotides match TRBD1. This receptor was taken from an adult woman who had mild COVID-19 (a few samples of this study predate the infection). Cell type and time point are not known. This CDR3 is CASSTLSMGQGNETQYF. Here the CDR3 DNA reads TGTGCCAGCAGTACCCTATCGATGGGACAGGGGAACGAGACCCAGTACTTC.